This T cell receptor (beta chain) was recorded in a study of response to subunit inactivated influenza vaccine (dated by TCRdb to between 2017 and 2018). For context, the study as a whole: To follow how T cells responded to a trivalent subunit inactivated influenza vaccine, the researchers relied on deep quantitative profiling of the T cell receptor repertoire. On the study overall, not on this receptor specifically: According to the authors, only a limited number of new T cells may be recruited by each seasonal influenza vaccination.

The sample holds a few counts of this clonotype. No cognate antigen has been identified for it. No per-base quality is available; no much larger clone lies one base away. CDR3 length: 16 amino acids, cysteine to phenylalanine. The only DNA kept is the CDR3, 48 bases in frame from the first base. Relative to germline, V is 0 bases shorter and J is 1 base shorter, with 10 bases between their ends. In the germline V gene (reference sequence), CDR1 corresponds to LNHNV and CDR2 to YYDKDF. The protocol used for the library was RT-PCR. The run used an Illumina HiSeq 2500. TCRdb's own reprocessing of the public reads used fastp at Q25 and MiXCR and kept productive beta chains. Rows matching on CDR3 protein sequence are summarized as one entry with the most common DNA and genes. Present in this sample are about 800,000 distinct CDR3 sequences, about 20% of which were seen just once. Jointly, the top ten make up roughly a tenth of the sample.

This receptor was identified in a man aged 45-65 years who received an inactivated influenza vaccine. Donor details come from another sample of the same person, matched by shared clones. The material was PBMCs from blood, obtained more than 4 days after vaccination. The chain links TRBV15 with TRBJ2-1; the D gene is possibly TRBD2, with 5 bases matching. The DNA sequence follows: TGTGCCACCAGCAGAGATGGCCAGCGGTCCTACAATGAGCAGTTCTTC. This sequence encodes CATSRDGQRSYNEQFF.